The present TCR beta chain was sequenced within a study of blood T cell repertoires in COVID-19. Germline V CDR1 and CDR2: SGDLS, YYNGEE. The CDR3 sequence is 17 residues long. The V and J ends lost 0 bases and 0 bases respectively, with 13 bases between them. Some clones are missing from TCRdb's copy, which holds only in-frame ones; the method was immunoSEQ multiplex PCR. This sample has about 190,000 clones, with about 81% found just once. Participants came from roughly 24 US areas, aged about 18 to 100 years. The chain carries TRBV9 and TRBJ1-5, with D possibly matching TRBD1 (6 bases). The sequence was obtained from a woman aged 25 to 45 who had recovered from COVID-19. The material sequenced was PBMCs or T cells enriched from blood (not recorded which). As DNA, the CDR3 is TGTGCCAGCAGCGTAGATGGGGGCTCTTATAGCAATCAGCCCCAGCATTTT. This gives the protein CASSVDGGSYSNQPQHF.